What follows are 22 T cell receptor beta chains derived from one specimen sequenced in a study of identical twins. TCRdb re-analysed the 5' RACE reads in MiXCR, keeping a single row per CDR3 protein. The sample holds 200,000 to 250,000 distinct CDR3 sequences, about 7% seen once. Another study also made use of these data, one on yellow fever vaccine responses in identical twins.

Sequenced sample: memory (CD45RO+) T cells sorted from blood. The source is a woman aged 18-35 years in good health.

The rearrangement uses TRBV5-5 and TRBJ2-2, with TRBD2 matching over 12 bases. This CDR3 has 16 residues. Trimming removed 4 bases from V and 8 bases from J; junction bases left unmatched: 9. CDR1 is SGHKS and CDR2 is YYEKEE in the germline V gene (reference sequence). CDR3 loop: CASSPSGGVPSGELFF. CDR3 nucleotides: TGTGCCAGCAGCCCTAGCGGGGGGGTTCCTTCGGGGGAGCTGTTTTTT.

The chain is built from TRBV28 and TRBJ2-7, with 9 nucleotides matching TRBD1. V shed 5 bases and J 1 base; nucleotides not matched to a gene: 6. From germline, CDR1 is MDHEN and CDR2 SYDVKM. There are 15 residues in the CDR3. CDR3 nucleotide sequence: TGTGCCAGCAGTCGGGACAGGGTTCATTCCTACGAGCAGTACGTC. It encodes CASSRDRVHSYEQYV.

As DNA, the CDR3 is TGTGCCAGTAGTAGTCGGCAGGGGATTACTGAAGCTTTCTTT. The encoded protein is CASSSRQGITEAFF. V usage is TRBV19 and J usage is TRBJ1-1; D might be TRBD1 (6 bases). Per the germline V gene, CDR1 is LNHDA and CDR2 is SQIVND (reference sequence). V lost 4 bases and J lost 5, with 14 bases in between. CDR3 length: 14 amino acids.

In this sample, this clonotype turned up many times. J is TRBJ1-5 and V is TRBV29-1; 8 bases fit TRBD1. The CDR3 spans 14 residues. The ends lost 5 bases at V and 5 bases at J; junction bases unmatched: 8. Germline V CDR1 and CDR2: SQVTM, ANQGSEA. The CDR3 loop reads CSVRAGGFDQPQHF. The CDR3 nucleotides read TGCAGCGTTAGGGCAGGGGGCTTTGATCAGCCCCAGCATTTT.

This clonotype appeared a single time. The junction departs from germline at one end; a sequencing error may be responsible. This rearrangement joins TRBV27 to TRBJ2-7; TRBD1 might be the D (6 bases). Germline CDR1 reads MNHEY; CDR2 reads SMNVEV (reference sequence). This CDR3 has 18 amino acids. The CDR3 spells CASSSLGTRRTASFEQYF. The CDR3 region has the DNA TGTGCCAGCAGTTCCTTGGGGACCCGACGGACAGCGTCCTTCGAGCAGTACTTC.

This clonotype appeared many times. The J gene is TRBJ2-3, the V gene TRBV12-3 or TRBV12-4; 11 nucleotides match TRBD1. J lost 0 bases, V lost 6 bases, and 2 bases had no gene match. The CDR3 is 15 amino acids. CDR3 nucleotides: TGTGCCAGCAGAGGACAGGGGGCTAGCACAGATACGCAGTATTTT. Translation gives CASRGQGASTDTQYF.

This clonotype was found many times. This chain's CDR3 is CASSLQTIGGNEQFF. The CDR3 nucleotides read TGTGCCAGCAGCCTACAGACTATTGGGGGGAATGAGCAGTTCTTC. The rearrangement joins TRBV7-2 to TRBJ2-1; D is possibly TRBD2 (6 bases). V lost 5 bases to trimming and J lost 7 bases, with 18 bases between them. Per germline, CDR1 SGHTA and CDR2 FQGNSA. This CDR3 is built from 15 residues.

Ten or more counts support this clonotype. The CDR3 sequence is CASSLGERSGRSYEQFF. In DNA, the CDR3 is TGTGCCAGCAGCTTAGGAGAAAGAAGCGGGAGGAGTTATGAGCAGTTCTTC. The V gene is TRBV13, the J gene TRBJ2-1; 9 bases align to TRBD2. This CDR3 has 17 amino acids. Unmatched junction bases numbered 11, after V lost 0 bases and J lost 8 bases. Germline assignment: CDR1 PRHDT and CDR2 FYEKMQ (reference sequence).

The V and J genes are TRBV5-1 and TRBJ2-5; D is unclear. Per germline, CDR1 SGHRS and CDR2 YFSETQ. There are 13 residues in the CDR3. Trimming removed 2 bases at V and 1 base at J, with 6 bases between. In DNA form, the CDR3 reads TGCGCCAGCAGCTTTTGGATCCAAGAGACCCAGTACTTC. It is translated as CASSFWIQETQYF.

This clonotype was picked up many times. V and J are TRBV12-3 or TRBV12-4 and TRBJ1-5; TRBD1 might be the D (5 bases). V was clipped by 6 bases and J by 1 base, with 10 bases between them. CDR3 size: 14 residues. The CDR3, as DNA: TGTGCCAGCAGATGGGACCGGAGCAATCAGCCCCAGCATTTT. Amino acid sequence: CASRWDRSNQPQHF.

This clonotype has a count of ten or more. This chain links TRBV7-9 with TRBJ2-3; 7 nucleotides match TRBD1. This CDR3 contains 15 residues. V shed 4 bases, J shed 4 bases, and the junction held 8 bases outside the gene matches. In germline, CDR1 is SEHNR, CDR2 FQNEAQ (reference sequence). As DNA, the CDR3 is TGTGCCAGCAGCTCGACAGGGATTGGGTCAGATACGCAGTATTTT. It specifies CASSSTGIGSDTQYF.

The chain recombines TRBV7-9 with TRBJ2-7, with 11 bases aligning to TRBD2. The J segment lost 3 bases and the V segment lost 5 bases, leaving 6 bases of the junction unmatched. Germline V gene data show CDR1 as SEHNR and CDR2 as FQNEAQ (reference sequence). The CDR3 covers 15 residues. This CDR3 is CASSEMTSGNYEQYF. The CDR3 DNA reads as TGTGCCAGCAGCGAGATGACTAGCGGGAACTACGAGCAGTACTTC.

This clonotype was counted ten times or more. The chain joins TRBV5-1 to TRBJ1-6; a weak D match, TRBD1 (6 bases). The CDR3 sequence is 16 residues long. Trimming took 4 bases from V and 4 from J, leaving 15 bases between them. CDR1 and CDR2 from the germline V gene are SGHRS and YFSETQ. The CDR3 DNA follows: TGCGCCAGCAGCCCTTACTTCGGACAGTATAATTCACCCCTCCACTTT. Its translation: CASSPYFGQYNSPLHF. Combining the CDR3 with reference TRBV5-1 and TRBJ1-6 gives the whole variable domain KAGVTQTPRYLIKTRGQQVTLSCSPISGHRSVSWYQQTPGQGLQFLFEYFSETQRNKGNFPGRFSGRQFSNSRSEMNVSTLELGDSALYLCASSPYFGQYNSPLHFGNGTRLTVT.

V and J are TRBV19 and TRBJ2-1, with TRBD2 matching 9 bases. Per the germline V gene, CDR1 is LNHDA and CDR2 is SQIVND (reference sequence). Losses at the gene ends were 3 bases for V and 7 bases for J; bases not matched to a gene: 4. The CDR3 runs to 14 residues. CDR3 residues: CASSMLAGRNEQFF. For the CDR3, the DNA is TGTGCCAGTAGTATGCTAGCGGGGAGGAATGAGCAGTTCTTC.

There are a few counts of this clonotype. V gene TRBV20-1 combines with J gene TRBJ2-5; no firm D call. Germline assignment: CDR1 DFQATT and CDR2 SNEGSKA (reference sequence). V lost 6 bases to trimming and J lost 4 bases, with 12 bases between them. This CDR3 has 12 amino acids. The CDR3 coding sequence is TGCAGTGCCCCCCAATGGGGAGAGACCCAGTACTTC. Its protein product is CSAPQWGETQYF.

This clonotype showed up many times. The V gene is TRBV11-2, the J gene TRBJ1-1; D unresolved. CDR3 length: 13 amino acids. Per germline, CDR1 SGHAT and CDR2 FQNNGV. The V end was cut by 4 bases, the J end by 0 bases, with 6 bases between. The CDR3 coding sequence is TGTGCCAGCAGCTCCGACGTGAACACTGAAGCTTTCTTT. It is translated as CASSSDVNTEAFF.

The table lists this clonotype with many counts. This chain connects TRBV12-3 or TRBV12-4 to TRBJ1-5; 11 bases match TRBD1. The CDR3 has 19 amino acids. Trimming removed 5 bases from V and 4 bases from J; junction bases left unmatched: 16. For the CDR3, the DNA is TGTGCCAGCAGTCCCAGTTTTTCCCGGGGACAGGGGGTTAATCAGCCCCAGCATTTT. Protein: CASSPSFSRGQGVNQPQHF.

V gene TRBV7-2 combines with J gene TRBJ2-5; 8 nucleotides line up with TRBD1. Germline CDR1 reads SGHTA; CDR2 reads FQGNSA. After removal of 5 bases from V and 5 bases from J, the junction contained 7 bases not matched to a gene. This CDR3 is built from 14 residues. Written as DNA, the CDR3 is TGTGCCAGCAGCCCAGGGGGCGTGGGGGAGACCCAGTACTTC. This codes for CASSPGGVGETQYF.

In its sample, this clonotype was seen a few times. The J gene is TRBJ2-4, the V gene TRBV12-5, with 10 bases matching TRBD1. The junction had 4 bases not matched to a gene; V was cut back by 5 bases and J by 0 bases. CDR3 length: 16 residues. The germline gives CDR1 LGHNT, CDR2 FRNRAP. The CDR3 protein is CASGQGQGRAKNIQYF. The CDR3 DNA is TGTGCTAGTGGTCAGGGACAGGGGAGAGCCAAAAACATTCAGTACTTC. Based on the CDR3 plus reference TRBV12-5 and TRBJ2-4, the full variable domain is DARVTQTPRHKVTEMGQEVTMRCQPILGHNTVFWYRQTMMQGLELLAYFRNRAPLDDSGMPKDRFSAEMPDATLATLKIQPSEPRDSAVYFCASGQGQGRAKNIQYFGAGTRLSVL.

This clonotype was found a few times. The V call is TRBV11-2, the J call TRBJ2-3; D may match TRBD1 or TRBD2 (5 bases each). Per the germline V gene, CDR1 is SGHAT and CDR2 is FQNNGV. The CDR3 extends over 14 amino acids. V was cut by 5 bases and J by 2 bases, with 11 bases left in between. Here the CDR3 reads CASSRDGYTDTQYF. As DNA, the CDR3 is TGTGCCAGCAGCCGGGACGGGTACACAGATACGCAGTATTTT.

This clonotype showed up many times. The rearrangement links TRBV18 to TRBJ2-5; 11 bases align to TRBD1. Losses at the gene ends were 5 bases for V and 4 bases for J; bases not matched to a gene: 6. The CDR3 spans 15 residues. Germline values: CDR1 KGHSH, CDR2 LQKENI. The CDR3 region has the DNA TGTGCCAGCTCAGCCGGACAGGGGGCAGGAGAGACCCAGTACTTC. It specifies CASSAGQGAGETQYF.

This clonotype turned up a few times. V and J are TRBV6-4 and TRBJ1-2; D not certain. Deletions cut 2 bases from V and 4 bases from J, with 11 bases between. CDR1 and CDR2 (germline): MRHNA, SNTAGT. This CDR3 contains 14 residues. CDR3 sequence reads: CASSDGSIGYGYTF. The CDR3, as DNA: TGTGCCAGCAGTGACGGTTCGATCGGCTATGGCTACACCTTC.